The next 29 T cell receptor beta chains were all read from a single sample in a study of preoperative IRX-2 immunotherapy in early breast cancer. Documented treatment: preoperative locoregional IRX-2 cytokine immunotherapy. The repertoire was sequenced with immunoSEQ multiplex PCR; TCRdb's copy has only in-frame clones and lacks some. In the table there are tens of thousands of clones, 90% to 95% of which are singletons. This material was collected from a patient treated with IRX-2 immunotherapy. Receptor source: a human donor with breast cancer.

V gene TRBV6-5 combines with J gene TRBJ2-3, with D tentatively TRBD2 (6 bases). Trimming cost V 2 bases and J 0 bases, with 12 bases left between them. There are 16 residues in the CDR3. Germline-derived CDR1 and CDR2 are MNHEY and SVGAGI. CDR3 sequence: CASSYIVGGSTDTQYF. CDR3 bases: TGTGCCAGCAGTTACATTGTGGGGGGTAGCACAGATACGCAGTATTTT.

This chain connects TRBV4-2 to TRBJ2-1, with D perhaps TRBD2 (5 bases). The CDR3 spans 14 residues. Trimming removed 3 bases from V and 4 bases from J, with 10 bases in between. Germline CDR1 LGHNA, CDR2 YNFKEQ. CDR3 loop: CASSHGLAYNEQFF. DNA for the CDR3: TGTGCCAGCAGCCACGGGCTAGCTTACAATGAGCAGTTCTTC.

This chain joins TRBV2 and TRBJ2-3, with D unresolved. Germline V CDR1 and CDR2: SNHLY, FYNNEI. V was trimmed by 2 bases and J by 8 bases, leaving 5 bases between them. The CDR3 runs to 11 residues. DNA of the CDR3: TGTGCCAGCAGTGAACTCGTTACGCAGTATTTT. Its translation: CASSELVTQYF.

The rearrangement links TRBV19 to TRBJ2-1, with TRBD1 matching over 7 bases. Trimming at V came to 2 bases and at J to 4 bases, leaving 2 bases not matched to a gene. Germline assignment: CDR1 LNHDA and CDR2 SQIVND (reference sequence). The CDR3 totals 14 residues. CDR3 protein: CASSINRGYNEQFF. The CDR3 region has the DNA TGTGCCAGTAGTATAAACAGGGGATACAATGAGCAGTTCTTC.

This clone has just one count. The rearrangement uses TRBV5-6 and TRBJ2-2; D gene unclear. The CDR3 spans 16 residues. The V gene's germline CDR1 is SGHDT and CDR2 YYEEEE. Trimming cost V 0 bases and J 7 bases, with 16 bases left between them. CDR3 loop: CASSLAEKVEDGELFF. The DNA of the CDR3 is TGTGCCAGCAGCTTGGCCGAGAAAGTGGAAGACGGGGAGCTGTTTTTT.

V gene TRBV5-1 combines with J gene TRBJ1-3; a possible D gene is TRBD1 (6 bases). Trimming pared 1 base from V and 2 bases from J, leaving 13 bases between. Germline V gives CDR1 SGHRS, CDR2 YFSETQ. The CDR3 has 16 residues. The CDR3 loop is CASSLTTGSAGNTIYF. The DNA of the CDR3 is TGCGCCAGCAGCTTGACGACAGGATCAGCTGGAAACACCATATATTTT.

The V gene is TRBV2, the J gene TRBJ1-2; 8 nucleotides match TRBD1. CDR3 length: 17 residues. Trimming at V came to 7 bases and at J to 4 bases, leaving 17 bases not matched to a gene. The germline gives CDR1 SNHLY, CDR2 FYNNEI. CDR3: CASTYRTGILTSYGYTF. Here the CDR3 DNA reads TGTGCCAGCACATATAGGACAGGGATTTTGACTTCCTATGGCTACACCTTC. The variable domain in full, completed from reference TRBV2 and TRBJ1-2, reads EPEVTQTPSHQVTQMGQEVILRCVPISNHLYFYWYRQILGQKVEFLVSFYNNEISEKSEIFDDQFSVERPDGSNFTLKIRSTKLEDSAMYFCASTYRTGILTSYGYTFGSGTRLTVV.

This rearrangement joins TRBV4-1 to TRBJ2-3; no definite D call. Germline-derived CDR1 and CDR2 are MGHRA and YSYEKL. V was pared by 1 base and J by 0 bases, with 17 bases between. The CDR3 runs 18 residues. The DNA of the CDR3 is TGCGCCAGCAGCCAAGGGCTATCGGCTTTCTCTAGCACAGATACGCAGTATTTT. Translating it yields CASSQGLSAFSSTDTQYF.

V and J are TRBV9 and TRBJ1-3; tentative D call: TRBD1 (6 bases). The CDR3 loop spans 16 amino acids. CDR1 SGDLS and CDR2 YYNGEE come from the germline V gene. The germline V and J ends were trimmed by 1 base and 0 bases, with 11 bases remaining between them. CDR3 in amino acids: CASSVSGTTSGNTIYF. The CDR3 bases are TGTGCCAGCAGCGTATCCGGGACAACCTCTGGAAACACCATATATTTT.

The chain employs TRBV4-2 and TRBJ1-3; no firm D call. Germline CDR1 reads LGHNA; CDR2 reads YNFKEQ. Between the trimmed V and J ends, which lost 1 base and 1 base, there was a span of 11 bases. The CDR3 is 16 amino acids. This CDR3 is CASSQGTLGSGNTIYF. The CDR3 DNA reads as TGTGCCAGCAGCCAAGGGACCTTGGGATCTGGAAACACCATATATTTT.

This sequence joins TRBV27 and TRBJ1-2; 7 nucleotides align to TRBD1. Germline V lookup: CDR1 MNHEY, CDR2 SMNVEV (reference sequence). This CDR3 is built from 13 residues. J was trimmed by 4 bases and V by 7 bases; bases with no gene match: 6. The CDR3 is CASTGQDGYGYTF. The CDR3 DNA follows: TGTGCCAGCACCGGACAGGACGGCTATGGCTACACCTTC.

This chain uses TRBV4-2 with TRBJ2-7; D is possibly TRBD2 (5 bases). This CDR3 is built from 15 residues. V was shortened by 4 bases and J by 2 bases, with 15 bases between the two germline ends. Germline assignment: CDR1 LGHNA and CDR2 YNFKEQ. As DNA, the CDR3 is TGTGCCAGCAGCCCCGACTTGAGCGGAACCTACGAGCAGTACTTC. It translates to CASSPDLSGTYEQYF.

The chain links TRBV6-4 to TRBJ2-3; 7 nucleotides agree with TRBD2. The CDR3 has 15 residues. Trimming cost V 3 bases and J 2 bases; bases outside gene matches: 5. From germline, CDR1 is MRHNA and CDR2 SNTAGT. CDR3 loop: CASSEGLINTDTQYF. Here the CDR3 DNA reads TGTGCCAGCAGTGAGGGACTAATAAACACAGATACGCAGTATTTT.

The V and J genes are TRBV19 and TRBJ1-5; D is undetermined. This CDR3 region has 11 residues. The V end lost 5 bases, the J end lost 11 bases, and 10 bases lay between the germline ends. Germline V gene sequence: CDR1 LNHDA, CDR2 SQIVND (reference sequence). In DNA form, the CDR3 reads TGTGCCAGTAGTCCTGCTTTTGCCCAGCATTTT. It specifies CASSPAFAQHF.

The chain is built from TRBV5-1 and TRBJ1-1; no reliable D call. This CDR3 has 13 amino acids. Germline CDR1 and CDR2: SGHRS and YFSETQ. Trimming cost V 5 bases and J 5 bases, with 13 bases left between them. The CDR3 region has the DNA TGCGCCAGCAGAGTGGGGATGGTAACTGAAGCTTTCTTT. This sequence encodes CASRVGMVTEAFF.

V gene TRBV5-4 combines with J gene TRBJ2-5, with D possibly being TRBD1 (5 bases). Germline lookup yields CDR1 SGHNT and CDR2 YYREEE (reference sequence). V dropped 0 bases and J dropped 7 bases, with 10 bases sitting between them. The CDR3 sequence is 13 residues long. The DNA for the CDR3 is TGTGCCAGCAGCTTGGGCAGGGTGGGGACCCAGTACTTC. It specifies CASSLGRVGTQYF.

CDR3: CASSLTLAGGPTYF. CDR3 nucleotides: TGTGCCAGCAGCTTAACCCTAGCGGGGGGGCCGACGTATTTT. The gene calls are TRBV7-6 and TRBJ2-3; 12 bases align to TRBD2. This CDR3 contains 14 residues. Germline values: CDR1 SGHVS, CDR2 FNYEAQ. Germline trimming cut 2 bases from V and 14 bases from J; bases unmatched to any gene: 8.

The chain is built from TRBV5-6 and TRBJ1-1; TRBD1 aligns across 8 bases. J was trimmed by 1 base and V by 2 bases; bases with no gene match: 1. The CDR3 is 14 residues long. Germline V gene lookup returns CDR1 SGHDT and CDR2 YYEEEE. The CDR3: CASSFGQGNTEAFF. The CDR3 DNA follows: TGTGCCAGCAGCTTCGGACAGGGGAACACTGAAGCTTTCTTT.

The chain recombines TRBV6-5 with TRBJ1-3; 9 nucleotides line up with TRBD1. Germline V gene lookup returns CDR1 MNHEY and CDR2 SVGAGI. This CDR3 has 14 amino acids. Losses at the gene ends were 6 bases for V and 4 bases for J; bases not matched to a gene: 4. Here the CDR3 reads CASSRGTGGNTIYF. The CDR3, as DNA: TGTGCCAGCAGCAGAGGGACAGGGGGAAACACCATATATTTT.

The chain has TRBV5-4 and TRBJ2-5, with 13 bases aligning to TRBD2. Per germline, CDR1 SGHNT and CDR2 YYREEE (reference sequence). This CDR3 is 15 amino acids long. Trimming took 4 bases from V and 2 from J; bases not matched to a gene: 2. The CDR3 reads CASSKTSGGQETQYF. CDR3 sequence (DNA): TGTGCCAGCAGCAAGACTAGCGGGGGGCAAGAGACCCAGTACTTC.

The V gene is TRBV5-8, the J gene TRBJ1-2; 8 positions agree with TRBD1. CDR3 length: 14 amino acids. V lost 5 bases and J lost 6; bases outside the gene matches: 9. The germline V gene has CDR1 SGHTS and CDR2 YDEGEE. Here the CDR3 reads CASSRDRGGDGYTF. The CDR3 DNA follows: TGTGCCAGCAGTCGCGACAGGGGAGGAGATGGCTACACCTTC.

This clone has only one observation. V gene TRBV15 combines with J gene TRBJ1-4, with no clear D. Germline V gives CDR1 LNHNV, CDR2 YYDKDF (reference sequence). The length of the CDR3 is 15 residues. V lost 1 base, J lost 7 bases, and 13 bases lay in between. CDR3 in amino acids: CATSRVSTGGEKLFF. In DNA, the CDR3 is TGTGCCACCAGCAGAGTATCCACCGGTGGTGAAAAACTGTTTTTT.

This chain uses TRBV29-1 with TRBJ1-2; 10 positions match TRBD1. V gave up 3 bases and J gave up 0 bases; unmatched junction bases: 7. This CDR3 has 16 amino acids. CDR1 SQVTM and CDR2 ANQGSEA come from the germline V gene. CDR3 in amino acids: CSVERQGARANYGYTF. CDR3 nucleotides: TGCAGCGTTGAGCGACAGGGGGCGCGAGCTAACTATGGCTACACCTTC.

The rearrangement uses TRBV18 and TRBJ1-1, with D unresolved. Per germline, CDR1 KGHSH and CDR2 LQKENI. The CDR3 is 13 residues long. V was pared by 0 bases and J by 11 bases, with 13 bases between. The CDR3, as DNA: TGTGCCAGCTCACCACCTCTTAGAATATCGGCTTTCTTT. This encodes CASSPPLRISAFF. Supplemented by reference TRBV18 and TRBJ1-1, the full variable domain reads NAGVMQNPRHLVRRRGQEARLRCSPMKGHSHVYWYRQLPEEGLKFMVYLQKENIIDESGMPKERFSAEFPKEGPSILRIQQVVRGDSAAYFCASSPPLRISAFFGQGTRLTVV.

The chain is built from TRBV2 and TRBJ2-5; 9 bases are a match to TRBD1. This CDR3 has 14 residues. The germline V gene encodes CDR1 SNHLY and CDR2 FYNNEI. Germline trimming cut 6 bases from V and 3 bases from J; bases unmatched to any gene: 5. Here the CDR3 reads CASRRGQGKETQYF. The DNA of the CDR3 is TGTGCCAGCAGGAGAGGACAGGGGAAAGAGACCCAGTACTTC.

Points on this clone: Other DNA sequences in the same sample also yield this CDR3. This chain uses TRBV28 with TRBJ1-4; D possibly corresponds to TRBD1 (6 bases). CDR1 is MDHEN, CDR2 SYDVKM, per germline. V was cut by 5 bases and J by 5 bases, with 21 bases left in between. This CDR3 has 17 residues. The DNA for the CDR3 is TGTGCCAGCAGTCCCTTAGACAGGCCACGTAAAAATGAAAAACTGTTTTTT. Translated: CASSPLDRPRKNEKLFF.

The chain couples TRBV7-9 to TRBJ2-1; TRBD1 might be the D (5 bases). The ends were cut back, 2 bases at V and 2 bases at J, with 7 bases in the middle. The germline gives CDR1 SEHNR, CDR2 FQNEAQ (reference sequence). This CDR3 has 14 residues. The CDR3: CASSLTQAYNEQFF. CDR3 coding DNA: TGTGCCAGCAGCTTAACACAGGCCTACAATGAGCAGTTCTTC.

The chain is built from TRBV4-2 and TRBJ1-2; perhaps TRBD1 as D (5 bases). CDR3 length equals 13 residues. V was cut by 1 base and J by 3 bases, with 6 bases left in between. CDR1 LGHNA and CDR2 YNFKEQ come from the germline V gene. The CDR3 DNA sequence: TGTGCCAGCAGCCAAGCGGGGGACTATGGCTACACCTTC. This gives the protein CASSQAGDYGYTF.

This chain links TRBV19 with TRBJ1-5; no definite D call. Trimming stripped 2 bases from V and 5 bases from J, with 16 bases between. CDR1 and CDR2 from the germline V gene are LNHDA and SQIVND (reference sequence). The CDR3 runs 16 residues. The CDR3 nucleotides are TGTGCCAGTAGTATACTCAACCTCGCGGGCCATCAGCCCCAGCATTTT. Residues: CASSILNLAGHQPQHF. Together with reference TRBV19 and TRBJ1-5, the CDR3 gives the full variable domain: DGGITQSPKYLFRKEGQNVTLSCEQNLNHDAMYWYRQDPGQGLRLIYYSQIVNDFQKGDIAEGYSVSREKKESFPLTVTSAQKNPTAFYLCASSILNLAGHQPQHFGDGTRLSIL.